Following are 21 T cell receptor beta chains from one sample sequenced in a study of blood T cells in healthy people across ages. With a J-beta primer mix and a sample-barcoded 5' primer, a second PCR ran about 6 to 11 cycles. TCRdb ran MiXCR on the 5' RACE reads and lists one entry per CDR3 protein. The table shows fewer than 700,000 distinct CDR3 sequences, with roughly 48% occurring only once. The source material was blood. Source of these receptors: an older man in good health.

Details on this clonotype: The junction differs from germline at one of its ends, possibly a read error. This chain uses TRBV7-9 with TRBJ2-7; D gene unclear. The better agreement between TRBJ2-5 and the DNA end casts doubt on the J call. The CDR3 sequence is 13 residues long. CDR1 is SEHNR, CDR2 FQNEAQ, per germline (reference sequence). The CDR3 sequence is CASILGNQETQYF. The CDR3 DNA is TGTGCCAGCATCTTAGGGAATCAAGAGACCCAGTACTTC.

The rearrangement joins TRBV7-2 to TRBJ2-5, with D uncertain. The CDR3 loop spans 14 amino acids. Per the germline V gene, CDR1 is SGHTA and CDR2 is FQGNSA. V was shortened by 5 bases and J by 5 bases, with 15 bases between the two germline ends. CDR3 sequence: CASSVRPNSETQYF. DNA for the CDR3: TGTGCCAGCAGCGTTCGGCCTAACTCGGAGACCCAGTACTTC.

The chain links TRBV18 to TRBJ1-2; D remains ambiguous. This CDR3 is built from 14 residues. CDR1 and CDR2 (germline): KGHSH, LQKENI. Trimming cost V 5 bases and J 6 bases, with 16 bases left between them. The CDR3 protein is CASSAGLQGNGYTF. The DNA for the CDR3 is TGTGCCAGCTCAGCAGGCCTCCAAGGGAATGGCTACACCTTC.

This chain uses TRBV29-1 with TRBJ2-1; D remains ambiguous. In germline, CDR1 is SQVTM, CDR2 ANQGSEA. This CDR3 is 14 amino acids long. The V end was cut by 3 bases, the J end by 3 bases, with 12 bases between. The CDR3 region has the DNA TGCAGCGTTGAGGGCGGCCCCGTCTACAATGAGCAGTTCTTC. It is translated as CSVEGGPVYNEQFF.

This clonotype has just a few counts. The J gene is TRBJ2-5, the V gene TRBV20-1; the match to TRBD2 covers 7 bases. CDR1 is DFQATT and CDR2 is SNEGSKA in the germline V gene (reference sequence). Trimming removed 4 bases from V and 4 bases from J; junction bases left unmatched: 3. The CDR3 covers 12 residues. For the CDR3, the DNA is TGCAGTGCTATCGCGGGAGTAGAGACCCAGTACTTC. It translates to CSAIAGVETQYF.

The CDR3 is CSARDRGRGENYGYTF. CDR3 nucleotides: TGCAGTGCTAGAGACCGAGGCAGGGGGGAAAACTATGGCTACACCTTC. This chain uses TRBV20-1 with TRBJ1-2, with 7 bases lining up with TRBD1. This CDR3 region has 16 residues. V lost 0 bases, J lost 2 bases, and 9 bases stayed unmatched. Germline V lookup: CDR1 DFQATT, CDR2 SNEGSKA (reference sequence).

The chain couples TRBV29-1 to TRBJ2-1, with TRBD2 identical over 8 bases. Looked up from germline, CDR1 is SQVTM and CDR2 is ANQGSEA. Trimming took 4 bases from V and 1 from J; bases not matched to a gene: 6. CDR3 size: 15 residues. CDR3 region: CSVGVGGGSYNEQFF. The CDR3 DNA follows: TGCAGCGTTGGGGTCGGGGGGGGTTCCTACAATGAGCAGTTCTTC.

Ten or more counts support this clonotype. The chain couples TRBV28 to TRBJ2-7, with 9 bases that match TRBD2. Trimming at V came to 0 bases and at J to 4 bases, leaving 4 bases not matched to a gene. In germline, CDR1 is MDHEN, CDR2 SYDVKM. The CDR3 loop spans 15 amino acids. This chain's CDR3 is CASSLWASGMYEQYF. DNA of the CDR3: TGTGCCAGCAGTTTATGGGCTAGCGGGATGTACGAGCAGTACTTC. Supplemented by reference TRBV28 and TRBJ2-7, the full variable domain reads DVKVTQSSRYLVKRTGEKVFLECVQDMDHENMFWYRQDPGLGLRLIYFSYDVKMKEKGDIPEGYSVSREKKERFSLILESASTNQTSMYLCASSLWASGMYEQYFGPGTRLTVT.

This clonotype was detected only a few times. The chain has TRBV18 and TRBJ2-7; D is unclear. This CDR3 is built from 14 residues. CDR1 is KGHSH and CDR2 is LQKENI in the germline V gene. With 3 bases removed from V and 3 bases from J, the gap between germline ends came to 12 bases. CDR3 in amino acids: CASSPTKGIYEQYF. CDR3 nucleotides: TGTGCCAGCTCACCCACAAAAGGGATCTACGAGCAGTACTTC.

V is TRBV18 and J is TRBJ2-3; possible D gene TRBD1, 5 bases. Germline CDR1 KGHSH, CDR2 LQKENI. Trimming took off 1 base at V and 10 bases at J, with 15 bases between the two ends. The CDR3 runs 14 residues. The CDR3 DNA reads TGTGCCAGCTCACCACTAAAAAGACAGTCTCCGCAGTATTTT. Protein product: CASSPLKRQSPQYF. Using reference TRBV18 and TRBJ2-3 for the parts outside the CDR3, the full variable domain is NAGVMQNPRHLVRRRGQEARLRCSPMKGHSHVYWYRQLPEEGLKFMVYLQKENIIDESGMPKERFSAEFPKEGPSILRIQQVVRGDSAAYFCASSPLKRQSPQYFGPGTRLTVL.

The chain uses TRBV7-6 and TRBJ1-4; D is undetermined. The V and J ends lost 5 bases and 8 bases respectively, with 12 bases between them. From germline, CDR1 is SGHVS and CDR2 FNYEAQ. The CDR3 runs 13 residues. The CDR3 protein is CASSQRAGEKLFF. CDR3 in DNA: TGTGCCAGCAGCCAGCGGGCGGGGGAAAAACTGTTTTTT. The full variable domain, its missing parts supplied by reference TRBV7-6 and TRBJ1-4, is GAGVSQSPRYKVTKRGQDVALRCDPISGHVSLYWYRQALGQGPEFLTYFNYEAQQDKSGLPNDRFSAERPEGSISTLTIQRTEQRDSAMYRCASSQRAGEKLFFGSGTQLSVL.

The sample holds one count of this clonotype. This chain links TRBV20-1 with TRBJ2-1, with D possibly TRBD1 on 5 matching bases. The germline V gene has CDR1 DFQATT and CDR2 SNEGSKA (reference sequence). There are 11 residues in the CDR3. Trimming pared 6 bases from V and 5 bases from J, leaving 8 bases between. The CDR3 DNA follows: TGCAGTGCCGGACACAACAATGAGCAGTTCTTC. This codes for CSAGHNNEQFF.

The chain carries TRBV15 and TRBJ1-5, with D possibly being TRBD1 (5 bases). In germline, CDR1 is LNHNV, CDR2 YYDKDF (reference sequence). Trimming stripped 0 bases from V and 7 bases from J, with 10 bases between. The CDR3 loop spans 14 amino acids. CDR3 region: CATSRDRGDQPQHF. The CDR3 region has the DNA TGTGCCACCAGCAGAGACCGCGGGGACCAGCCCCAGCATTTT.

This chain uses TRBV13 with TRBJ1-4; D not certain. The CDR3 covers 15 residues. V was clipped by 5 bases and J by 7 bases, with 17 bases between them. Per the germline V gene, CDR1 is PRHDT and CDR2 is FYEKMQ (reference sequence). The CDR3 loop reads CASSLNRRSSEKLFF. CDR3 DNA sequence: TGTGCCAGCAGCCTTAATCGGAGGTCATCTGAAAAACTGTTTTTT.

This clonotype has a count of ten or more. The chain combines TRBV7-9 with TRBJ2-3; 13 bases agree with TRBD2. Germline V lookup: CDR1 SEHNR, CDR2 FQNEAQ (reference sequence). This CDR3 region has 15 residues. J was trimmed by 4 bases and V by 3 bases; bases with no gene match: 1. DNA of the CDR3: TGTGCCAGCAGCTTGACTAGCGGGGGGCCAGATACGCAGTATTTT. Protein: CASSLTSGGPDTQYF.

The chain is built from TRBV12-3 or TRBV12-4 and TRBJ2-5; D perhaps matches TRBD1 (5 bases). The CDR3 has 13 residues. The V end was cut by 5 bases, the J end by 7 bases, with 14 bases between. Here the CDR3 DNA reads TGTGCCAGCAGTCAAGGGGCCCCTGGGACCCAGTACTTC. It yields the protein CASSQGAPGTQYF.

The CDR3 DNA sequence: TGTGCCAGCAGCCAGTCTAGCGGGGTAGAGACCCAGTACTTC. Protein: CASSQSSGVETQYF. V gene TRBV3-1 combines with J gene TRBJ2-5; TRBD2 agrees at 9 bases. The germline V gene encodes CDR1 LGHDT and CDR2 YNNKEL (reference sequence). V lost 3 bases to trimming and J lost 4 bases; unmatched junction nucleotides: 3. This CDR3 is built from 14 residues.

Many counts were recorded for this clonotype. This chain connects TRBV6-5 to TRBJ2-7; the match to TRBD1 covers 9 bases. The germline CDR1 and CDR2 sequences are MNHEY and SVGAGI. The CDR3 sequence is 13 residues long. Unmatched junction bases numbered 9, after V lost 10 bases and J lost 5 bases. CDR3 nucleotides: TGTGCCATCAGCCGGGACAGGGACCACGAGCAGTACTTC. It is translated as CAISRDRDHEQYF.

The chain joins TRBV7-9 to TRBJ2-1; TRBD2 matches at 12 bases. The CDR3 contains 15 residues. Germline V lookup: CDR1 SEHNR, CDR2 FQNEAQ (reference sequence). V lost 2 bases to trimming and J lost 8 bases; unmatched junction nucleotides: 4. The CDR3 protein is CASSLPSGRGDEQFF. The CDR3 DNA sequence: TGTGCCAGCAGCTTACCTAGCGGGAGGGGCGATGAGCAGTTCTTC.

As DNA, the CDR3 is TGTGCCAGCAGTGTGCCAGGGCATGGGGACACTGAAGCTTTCTTT. This translates into CASSVPGHGDTEAFF. This chain links TRBV25-1 with TRBJ1-1, with D tentatively TRBD1 (5 bases). Germline CDR1 is MGHDK and CDR2 is SYGVNS. Trimming pared 4 bases from V and 3 bases from J, leaving 15 bases between. The CDR3 has 15 residues.

This clonotype was detected a few times. The chain carries TRBV20-1 and TRBJ2-7; 8 nucleotides align to TRBD2. Germline V gives CDR1 DFQATT, CDR2 SNEGSKA (reference sequence). V was pared by 3 bases and J by 3 bases, with 7 bases of the junction left unmatched. The CDR3 contains 14 residues. CDR3: CSASPGGRLYEQYF. For the CDR3, the DNA is TGCAGTGCTAGCCCGGGGGGGAGGCTCTACGAGCAGTACTTC.